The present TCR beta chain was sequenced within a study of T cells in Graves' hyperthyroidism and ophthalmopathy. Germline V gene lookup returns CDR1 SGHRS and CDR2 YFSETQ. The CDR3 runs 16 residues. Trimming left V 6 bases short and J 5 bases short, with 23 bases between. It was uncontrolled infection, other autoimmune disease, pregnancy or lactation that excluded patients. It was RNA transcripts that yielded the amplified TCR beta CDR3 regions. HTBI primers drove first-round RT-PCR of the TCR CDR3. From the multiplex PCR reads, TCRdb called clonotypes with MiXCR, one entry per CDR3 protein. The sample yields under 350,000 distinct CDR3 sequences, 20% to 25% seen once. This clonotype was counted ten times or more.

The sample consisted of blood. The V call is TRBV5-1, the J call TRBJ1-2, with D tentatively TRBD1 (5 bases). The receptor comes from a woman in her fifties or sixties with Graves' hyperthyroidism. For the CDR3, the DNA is TGCGCCAGCAATCCTGATCTACAGGTCCTCGGGTATGGCTACACCTTC. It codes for CASNPDLQVLGYGYTF.